This T cell receptor beta chain stems from a study of blood T cell repertoires in COVID-19. Study as a whole: Sites in the United States, Italy and Spain provided acute and convalescent COVID-19 samples. Nucleic acid was either cDNA or gDNA, and it came from T cells, B-cell-depleted T cells, or PBMCs.

This clone was found once. Recruited during active infection, patients (from Seattle) were subsequently followed longitudinally. V was shortened by 5 bases and J by 8 bases, with 16 bases between the two germline ends. The CDR3 runs to 14 residues. The germline V gene has CDR1 SGHNT and CDR2 YENEEA. Per the original data handling: Reference gene primer amplification gave nucleated cell count estimates. Only in-frame clones appear in the TCRdb table, and some are missing; sequencing was by immunoSEQ multiplex PCR. V and J calls and clone size follow that table, whereas D and trimming were derived from the DNA. The sample gives about 160,000 clones, 92% of which show up once; around 4.6% is in the top ten.

Sequenced input: peripheral blood. The TCR was taken from a man aged 25-45 years with COVID-19, enrolled during active disease. This chain joins TRBV11-3 and TRBJ2-1; TRBD1 might be the D (6 bases). CDR3 nucleotide sequence: TGTGCCAGCAGCCCCCGAGGTAAGGGGGATGAGCAGTTCTTC. This sequence encodes CASSPRGKGDEQFF.